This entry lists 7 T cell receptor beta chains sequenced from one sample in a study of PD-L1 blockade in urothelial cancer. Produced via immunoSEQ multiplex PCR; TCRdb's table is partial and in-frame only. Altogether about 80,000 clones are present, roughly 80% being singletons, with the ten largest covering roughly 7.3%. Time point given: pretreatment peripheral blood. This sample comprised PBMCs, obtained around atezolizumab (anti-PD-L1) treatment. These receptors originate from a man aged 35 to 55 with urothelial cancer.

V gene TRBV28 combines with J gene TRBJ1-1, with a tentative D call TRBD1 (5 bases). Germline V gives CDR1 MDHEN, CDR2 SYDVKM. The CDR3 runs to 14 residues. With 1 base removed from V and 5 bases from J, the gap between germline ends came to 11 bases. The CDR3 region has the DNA TGTGCCAGCAGTTTATTGGGGGGAAGGACTGAAGCTTTCTTT. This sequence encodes CASSLLGGRTEAFF. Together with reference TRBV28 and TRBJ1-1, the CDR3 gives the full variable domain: DVKVTQSSRYLVKRTGEKVFLECVQDMDHENMFWYRQDPGLGLRLIYFSYDVKMKEKGDIPEGYSVSREKKERFSLILESASTNQTSMYLCASSLLGGRTEAFFGQGTRLTVV.

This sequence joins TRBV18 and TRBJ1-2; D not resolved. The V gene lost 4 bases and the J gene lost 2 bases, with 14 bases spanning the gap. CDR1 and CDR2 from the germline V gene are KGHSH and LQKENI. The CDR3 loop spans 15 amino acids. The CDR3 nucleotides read TGTGCCAGCTCACGTTTCGCAGAATCAAACTATGGCTACACCTTC. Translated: CASSRFAESNYGYTF.

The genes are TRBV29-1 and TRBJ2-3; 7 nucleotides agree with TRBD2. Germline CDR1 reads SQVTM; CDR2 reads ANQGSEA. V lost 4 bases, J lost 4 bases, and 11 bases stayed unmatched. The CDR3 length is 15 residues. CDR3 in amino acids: CSVVGMSGTADTQYF. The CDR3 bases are TGCAGCGTTGTGGGTATGAGCGGGACCGCAGATACGCAGTATTTT.

This CDR3 is CASSPRGPALGATATNEKLFF. The CDR3 nucleotides read TGTGCCAGCAGTCCCAGGGGACCGGCTCTAGGGGCTACTGCAACTAATGAAAAACTGTTTTTT. The V call is TRBV27, the J call TRBJ1-4, with D tentatively TRBD1 (6 bases). From germline, CDR1 is MNHEY and CDR2 SMNVEV (reference sequence). CDR3 length: 21 residues. V was cut by 5 bases and J by 0 bases, with 28 bases left in between.

The CDR3 region is CASSLAGSGRAGETQYF. CDR3 coding DNA: TGTGCCAGCAGCTTGGCCGGGAGCGGGAGGGCCGGAGAGACCCAGTACTTC. V is TRBV5-6 and J is TRBJ2-5; 10 bases agree with TRBD2. The junction had 9 bases not matched to a gene; V was cut back by 0 bases and J by 4 bases. The CDR3 extends over 17 amino acids. Per the germline V gene, CDR1 is SGHDT and CDR2 is YYEEEE.

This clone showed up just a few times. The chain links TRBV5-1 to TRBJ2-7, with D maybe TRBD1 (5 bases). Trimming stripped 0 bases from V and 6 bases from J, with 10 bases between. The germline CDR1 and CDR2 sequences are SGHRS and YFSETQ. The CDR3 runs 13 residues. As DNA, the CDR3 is TGCGCCAGCAGCTTGGTCCTAGGGGCCGAGCAGTACTTC. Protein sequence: CASSLVLGAEQYF.

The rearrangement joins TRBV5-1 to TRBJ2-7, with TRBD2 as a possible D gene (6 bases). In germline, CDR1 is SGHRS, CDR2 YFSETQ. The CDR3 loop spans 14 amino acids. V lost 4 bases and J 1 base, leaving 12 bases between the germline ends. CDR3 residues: CASSPGVDSYEQYF. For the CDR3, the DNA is TGCGCCAGCAGCCCGGGAGTAGATTCCTACGAGCAGTACTTC.